This paragraph covers one TCR beta chain sequence. Many counts were recorded for this clonotype. The clone's antigen remains unknown. No per-base quality is available; no much larger clone lies one base away. Ophthalmopathy patients were characterized by moderately to severely active disease, a Clinical Activity Score of at least 3, a NOSPECS grade of at least 4, and a disease duration under 3 months. Anyone with other autoimmune diseases, uncontrolled infections, pregnancy or lactation was excluded from the study. Diagnosis was based on clinical symptoms, serum thyroxine, TRAb, thyroid ultrasound and orbital computed tomography. Using Ficoll-Paque density gradient centrifugation, PBMCs were isolated from 9.5 to 10 ml of fresh peripheral blood. Trizol reagent was used to extract the total RNA, and its quality was then checked on an Agilent 2100 Bioanalyzer. For repertoire sequencing, TCR beta CDR3 regions were amplified from RNA transcripts. The first round of RT-PCR was done with HTBI primers and the Qiagen OneStep RT-PCR kit, and was followed by a second round of multiplex PCR, then size selection and purification. Sequencing of the libraries was carried out on an Illumina HiSeq2000 in paired-end mode with 100 bp reads. As for the original processing: SOAPnuke was used to process the reads, removing any read that contained adapters or uncalled bases, had a mean Phred below 15, or lacked an exact match to the constant primer or identifier. COPE v1.2.5 was used to merge the high-quality paired reads. Unique nucleotide sequences were defined as clonotypes and aligned to IMGT TRB V, D and J references using MiTCR v1.1. Analysis was restricted to V-J combinations with a frequency above 0.0001, which covered 98% to 99.2% of repertoires. For each V-J combination, a TCR clonal expansion and chaos score was defined as the ratio of F50 clonal expansion to chaos observed in the TCRdist matrix. Features were reduced by Welch's t-statistics and random forest to over 10 V-J combinations, which fed a naive Bayes classifier. Thyroid-blood repertoire similarity was quantified with the Morisita-Horn index. TCRdb handled the public reads itself, with Q25 trimming in fastp and clone calling in MiXCR, and kept productive beta chains. Merged by CDR3 protein, the rows form single entries marked with the most common genes and DNA. TCRdb, rather than the study authors, made the V and J calls. In all, the sample holds roughly 160,000 distinct CDR3 sequences, and just under 40% of those were seen once. The ten largest clones take up nearly 9% of the sample.

This entry belongs to a study of Graves' ophthalmopathy and Graves' hyperthyroidism (dated by TCRdb to 2016 to 2018). A note on the overall study: Peripheral blood was collected at initial diagnosis, before any treatment. To tell Graves' ophthalmopathy apart from Graves' hyperthyroidism, and to predict which patients would progress to ophthalmopathy, the study relied on TCR beta repertoire signatures. In total, around 130 blood samples were TCR-sequenced: 43 ophthalmopathy, some 72 hyperthyroidism and approximately 17 hyperthyroidism-to-ophthalmopathy patients. To explore V-J signatures distinguishing ophthalmopathy from hyperthyroidism, a discovery set of 100 patients (roughly 45 ophthalmopathy, roughly 60 stable hyperthyroidism) was enrolled. For independent validation, a separate cohort was made up of 18 to 20 hyperthyroidism patients plus 17 patients who later progressed from hyperthyroidism to ophthalmopathy. In about six hyperthyroidism patients, the T-cell repertoires found in thyroid tissue were compared with those found in blood. After sampling, hyperthyroidism patients received methimazole starting at 30 mg daily, and ophthalmopathy patients received high-dose intravenous methylprednisolone. The 95 to 100 discovery patients were randomly divided into training and test sets at a 7:3 ratio. Results the study describes overall, beyond this receptor: Sample size was not statistically predetermined, and group allocation was not concealed from the investigators. The 13-signature model separated ophthalmopathy from stable hyperthyroidism with approximately 85% sensitivity and almost 84% specificity in cross-validation, and 80%/75% in the test set. Most expanded thyroid clonotypes with a frequency above 0.001 also appeared in blood, which suggests that blood repertoires may reflect the immune response in the thyroid. In validation, the model predicted ophthalmopathy progression with 55% to 71% sensitivity and roughly 72% specificity; roughly 11 predicted patients were CT-confirmed with GO in a median of approximately 6.5 months.

The sequencing sample was made of peripheral blood. The receptor comes from a man aged 25-45 years with Graves' ophthalmopathy. Donor details come from another sample of the same person, matched by shared clones.

CDR3 region: CASKGLAANSYEQYF. In nucleotides, the sequence is TGTGCCAGCAAAGGACTAGCGGCGAACTCCTACGAGCAGTACTTC. The rearranged chain carries TRBV28 and TRBJ2-7; the central 10 bases match TRBD2. The germline V gene yields MDHEN for CDR1 and SYDVKM for CDR2. The CDR3 starts with the cysteine, ends with the phenylalanine, and has 15 residues. Kept here is only the CDR3 DNA, which spans 45 bases and is read in frame from base 1. The germline V end is reduced by 7 bases and the J end by 0 bases; junction bases left unmatched: 6.